This TCR beta chain was identified during a study of metastatic and nonmetastatic thyroid tumors. Study in general: Repertoire comparisons spanned blood and tumor or nodule tissue from malignant and benign thyroid patients.

Trimming removed 7 bases at V and 8 bases at J, with 23 bases between. The V gene's germline CDR1 is MNHNS and CDR2 SASEGT. The CDR3 has 15 amino acids. How the authors handled the data: The study's classifier, a distant-metastasis tool for papillary thyroid cancer, was built using CDR3 differences across clinicopathological groups. TCRdb reanalyzed the PCR reads via MiXCR. The V and J calls reflect TCRdb's pipeline rather than the authors' work. There are 85,000 to 100,000 clones in the sample; about 12% occur only once, and approximately 10% lies in the top ten. Study-wide results and limits: Malignant thyroid tumors reportedly had TCR beta diversity that was significantly higher than in benign nodules, in blood and tumor.

No treatment of any kind had been given to any patient before thyroid surgery. As regards this clone: Its target is not known.

The chain combines TRBV6-1 with TRBJ1-1; D is ambiguous. Sequencing input: blood. The TCR comes from a female donor with papillary thyroid cancer or a benign thyroid nodule (not recorded which). Some clones in this sample may be carry-over from other donors' samples. The CDR3 bases are TGTGCCAGCAAGGTGTCAGGAGCGTGTGGCACCGAAGCTTTCTTT. It codes for CASKVSGACGTEAFF.